What follows describes a single T cell receptor (beta chain). This CDR3 is 13 amino acids long. Germline V gives CDR1 SGHTA, CDR2 FQGNSA. Between the trimmed V and J ends, which lost 5 bases and 10 bases, there was a span of 15 bases. Expressed TCRB transcripts were sequenced because the isolated RNA had all been reverse transcribed beforehand. This table comes from immunoSEQ multiplex PCR, and its TCRdb copy is limited to in-frame clones, with some not included. The sample consists of around 250,000 clones, 68% of them appearing once. This specimen belongs to a study of beta chain features in type 1 diabetes.

The sequenced sample was naive CD4+ T cells from blood. The clonotype was recovered from a young man in good health. J is TRBJ2-1 and V is TRBV7-2; D unresolved. CDR3 residues: CASSTRTLSEQFF. In DNA, the CDR3 is TGTGCCAGCAGCACCCGGACCCTCTCGGAGCAGTTCTTC.